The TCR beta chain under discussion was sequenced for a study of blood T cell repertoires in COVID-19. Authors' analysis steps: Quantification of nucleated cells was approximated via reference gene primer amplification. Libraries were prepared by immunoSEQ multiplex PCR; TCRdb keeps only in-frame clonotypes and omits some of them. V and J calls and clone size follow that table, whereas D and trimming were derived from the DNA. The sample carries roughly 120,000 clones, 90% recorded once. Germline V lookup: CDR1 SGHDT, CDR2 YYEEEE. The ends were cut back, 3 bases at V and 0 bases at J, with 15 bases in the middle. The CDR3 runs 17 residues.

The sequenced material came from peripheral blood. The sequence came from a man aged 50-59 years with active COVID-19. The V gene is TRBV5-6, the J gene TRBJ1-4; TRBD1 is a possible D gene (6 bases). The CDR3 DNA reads TGTGCCAGCAGCTGGGACAATCTCACATCAACTAATGAAAAACTGTTTTTT. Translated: CASSWDNLTSTNEKLFF.